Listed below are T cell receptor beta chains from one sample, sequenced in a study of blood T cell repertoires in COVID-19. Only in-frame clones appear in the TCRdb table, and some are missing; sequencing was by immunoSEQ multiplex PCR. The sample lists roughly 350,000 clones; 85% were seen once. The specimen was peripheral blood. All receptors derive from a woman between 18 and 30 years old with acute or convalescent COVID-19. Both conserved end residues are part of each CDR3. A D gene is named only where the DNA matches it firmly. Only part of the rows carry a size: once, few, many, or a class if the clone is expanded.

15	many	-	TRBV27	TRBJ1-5	TGTGCCAGCACCAAGATCGGGGACAACAATCAGCCCCAGCATTTT	CASTKIGDNNQPQHF
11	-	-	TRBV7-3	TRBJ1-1	TGTGCCAGGTCCGCGGACACTGAAGCTTTCTTT	CARSADTEAFF
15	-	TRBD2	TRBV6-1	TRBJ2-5	TGTGCCAGCAGTGAGAGCGGGAGGGCTTCTGAGACCCAGTACTTC	CASSESGRASETQYF
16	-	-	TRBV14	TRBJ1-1	TGTGCCAGCAGCCAACTCACCGGAGTCAAGGGGACTGAAGCTTTCTTT	CASSQLTGVKGTEAFF
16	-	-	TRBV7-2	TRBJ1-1	TGTGCCAGCAGCTTAACATCGAGACTCCCGAACACTGAAGCTTTCTTT	CASSLTSRLPNTEAFF
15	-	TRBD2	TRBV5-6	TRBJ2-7	TGTGCCAGCAGCTTGGAAGGGCGGGAGGGCTACGAGCAGTACTTC	CASSLEGREGYEQYF
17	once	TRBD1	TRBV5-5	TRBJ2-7	TGTGCCAGCAGCTTGAGTTTTTGGACAGGGGGATCAGGCGAGCAGTACTTC	CASSLSFWTGGSGEQYF
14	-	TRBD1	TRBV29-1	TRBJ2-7	TGCAGCGTTGAAAGACAGGGACCCTCCTACGAGCAGTACTTC	CSVERQGPSYEQYF
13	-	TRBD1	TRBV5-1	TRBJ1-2	TGCGCCAGCAGCTTGGGTCAGGGGGAAGGCTACACCTTC	CASSLGQGEGYTF
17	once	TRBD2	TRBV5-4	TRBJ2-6	TGTGCCAGCAGTTTCCAGCGGGGGTACTCTGGGGCCAACGTCCTGACTTTC	CASSFQRGYSGANVLTF
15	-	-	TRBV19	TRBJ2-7	TGTGCCAGTAGTTCCCCACTCCTGCCCGCCTACGAGCAGTACTTC	CASSSPLLPAYEQYF
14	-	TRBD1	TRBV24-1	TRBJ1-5	TGTGCCACCAGTGATGGGGACAGTAATCAGCCCCAGCATTTT	CATSDGDSNQPQHF
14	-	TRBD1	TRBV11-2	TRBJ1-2	TGTGCCAGCAGCCGCCGGGACAGGGCCTATGGCTACACCTTC	CASSRRDRAYGYTF
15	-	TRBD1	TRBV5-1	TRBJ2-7	TGCGCCAGCAGCTTATCCGGGACAGGGGTAGGCGAGCAGTACTTC	CASSLSGTGVGEQYF
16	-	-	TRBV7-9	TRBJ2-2	TGTGCCAGCAGCTTAAATTACAGGAGTCTTAGTGGGGAGCTGTTTTTT	CASSLNYRSLSGELFF
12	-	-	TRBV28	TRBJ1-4	TGTGCCAGCTACGGGGGGCCTGAAAAACTGTTTTTT	CASYGGPEKLFF
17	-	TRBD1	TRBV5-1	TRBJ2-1	TGCGCCAGCAGCGACTCCGGGACAGGATCCTCCTACAATGAGCAGTTCTTC	CASSDSGTGSSYNEQFF
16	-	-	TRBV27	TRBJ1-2	TGTGCCAGCAGTTTAAGCGGCGGGTTTGCTAACTATGGCTACACCTTC	CASSLSGGFANYGYTF
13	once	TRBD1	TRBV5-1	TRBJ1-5	TGCGCCAGCAGCGGGGGTACAGGGGGGCCCCAGCATTTT	CASSGGTGGPQHF
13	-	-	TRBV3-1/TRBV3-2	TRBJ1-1	TGTGCCAGCAGCCAAGCGGGGGGGGCTGAAGCTTTCTTT	CASSQAGGAEAFF
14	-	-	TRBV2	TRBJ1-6	TGTGCCAGCAGTGAACAGGGGACGGGGTCACCCCTCCACTTT	CASSEQGTGSPLHF
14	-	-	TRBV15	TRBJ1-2	TGTGCCACCAGCAGAGGGACAGTTCTTTATGGCTACACCTTC	CATSRGTVLYGYTF
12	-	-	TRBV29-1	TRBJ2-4	TGCAGCGTCCCCGGGACTCAAAACATTCAGTACTTC	CSVPGTQNIQYF
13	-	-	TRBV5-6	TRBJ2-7	TGTGCCAGCAGCTCCCCTGGAAGGGGCGAGCAGTACTTC	CASSSPGRGEQYF
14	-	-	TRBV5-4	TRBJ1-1	TGTGCCAGCAGCGCCGTCGGGGAGTACACTGAAGCTTTCTTT	CASSAVGEYTEAFF
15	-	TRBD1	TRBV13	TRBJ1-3	TGTGCCAGCAGCTCGGGACAGAGCTCTGGAAACACCATATATTTT	CASSSGQSSGNTIYF
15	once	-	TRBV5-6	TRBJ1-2	TGTGCCAGCAGCCCAACCGAACGGTCTAACTATGGCTACACCTTC	CASSPTERSNYGYTF
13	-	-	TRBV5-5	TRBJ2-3	TGTGCCAGCAGCTTGGCGGGTTTAAATACGCAGTATTTT	CASSLAGLNTQYF
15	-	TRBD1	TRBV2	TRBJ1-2	TGTGCCAGCGGGGACGCAACAGGGGGCCCCTATGGCTACACCTTC	CASGDATGGPYGYTF
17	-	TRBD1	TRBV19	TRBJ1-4	TGTGCCAGTAGTATAGGCCGCTGGGACAGGCCGAATGAAAAACTGTTTTTT	CASSIGRWDRPNEKLFF
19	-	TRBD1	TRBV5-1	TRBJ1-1	TGCGCCAGCAGCTTGATGAGGGGTATATTGGGTACAGGGGTTCCCGAAGCTTTCTTT	CASSLMRGILGTGVPEAFF
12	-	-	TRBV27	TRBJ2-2	TGTGCCAGCAGCGGTCTCTCGGGGGAGCTGTTTTTT	CASSGLSGELFF
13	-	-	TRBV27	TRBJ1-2	TGTGCCAGCAGTTTACAGGGTGACTATGGCTACACCTTC	CASSLQGDYGYTF
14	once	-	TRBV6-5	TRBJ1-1	TGTGCCAGCATCCTCTCCCTAGAAGGTATGAGAGCTTTCTTT	CASILSLEGMRAFF
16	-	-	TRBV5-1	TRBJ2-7	TGCGCCAGCAGTTCGACACCGACAGTGGGGTCCTACGAGCAGTACTTC	CASSSTPTVGSYEQYF
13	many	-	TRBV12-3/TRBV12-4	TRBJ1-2	TGTGCCGGGTCGGATGCCCGCGGGAGGAGCTACACCTTC	CAGSDARGRSYTF
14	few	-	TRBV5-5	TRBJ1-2	TGTGCCAGCAGTGCTGGACAGCGGGGGTATGGCTACACCTTC	CASSAGQRGYGYTF
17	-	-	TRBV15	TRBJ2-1	TGTGCCACCAGCAGAGATCGGGAGTATAGTGTCTACAATGAGCAGTTCTTC	CATSRDREYSVYNEQFF
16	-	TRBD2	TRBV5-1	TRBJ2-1	TGCGCCAGCAGCTTGGGGTGGACTAGCGGGACTAATGAGCAGTTCTTC	CASSLGWTSGTNEQFF
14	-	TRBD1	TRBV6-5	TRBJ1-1	TGTGCCAGCAGTTACTGGGACAGGGACACTGAAGCTTTCTTT	CASSYWDRDTEAFF
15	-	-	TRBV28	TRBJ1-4	TGTGCCAGCAGTTTCCAGGACACCCCGGATGAAAAACTGTTTTTT	CASSFQDTPDEKLFF